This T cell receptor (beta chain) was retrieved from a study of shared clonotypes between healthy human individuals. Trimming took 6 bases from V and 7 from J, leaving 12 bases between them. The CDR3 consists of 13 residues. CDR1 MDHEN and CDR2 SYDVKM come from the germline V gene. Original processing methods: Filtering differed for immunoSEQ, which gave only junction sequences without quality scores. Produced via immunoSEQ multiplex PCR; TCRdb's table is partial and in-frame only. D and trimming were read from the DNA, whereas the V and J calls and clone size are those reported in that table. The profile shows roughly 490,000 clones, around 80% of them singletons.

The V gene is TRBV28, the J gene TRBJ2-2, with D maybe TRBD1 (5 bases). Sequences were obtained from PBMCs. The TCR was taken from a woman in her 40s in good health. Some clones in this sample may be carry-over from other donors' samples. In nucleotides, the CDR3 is TGTGCCAGCAGGCTAGGGGTTCTCGGGGAGCTGTTTTTT. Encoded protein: CASRLGVLGELFF.